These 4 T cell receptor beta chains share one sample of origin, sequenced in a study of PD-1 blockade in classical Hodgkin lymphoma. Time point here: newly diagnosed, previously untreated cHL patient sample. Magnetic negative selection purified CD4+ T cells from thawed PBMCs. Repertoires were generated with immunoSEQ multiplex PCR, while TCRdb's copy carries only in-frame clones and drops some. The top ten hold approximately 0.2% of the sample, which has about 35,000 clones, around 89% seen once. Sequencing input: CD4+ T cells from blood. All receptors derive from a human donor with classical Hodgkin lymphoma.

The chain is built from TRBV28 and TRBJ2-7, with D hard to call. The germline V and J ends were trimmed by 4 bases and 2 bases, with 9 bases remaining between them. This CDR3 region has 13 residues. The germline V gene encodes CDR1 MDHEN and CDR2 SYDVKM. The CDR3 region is CASSWALPYEQYF. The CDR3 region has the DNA TGTGCCAGCAGTTGGGCCCTCCCCTACGAGCAGTACTTC.

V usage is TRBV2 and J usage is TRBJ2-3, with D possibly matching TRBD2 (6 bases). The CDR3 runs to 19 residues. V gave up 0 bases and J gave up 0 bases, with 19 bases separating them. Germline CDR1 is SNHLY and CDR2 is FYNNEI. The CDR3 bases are TGTGCCAGCAGTGAAGCGCTTCGAAGGAGGGCCTCTAGCACAGATACGCAGTATTTT. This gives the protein CASSEALRRRASSTDTQYF.

The CDR3 nucleotides read TGTGCCAGCAGCCCCCAGGAGGGGGTTCGAGAGACCCAGTACTTC. Translation gives CASSPQEGVRETQYF. This chain uses TRBV7-2 with TRBJ2-5; D is perhaps TRBD1 or TRBD2 (6 bases each). This CDR3 is built from 15 residues. Trimming removed 5 bases from V and 4 bases from J, with 17 bases in between. Germline V gene lookup returns CDR1 SGHTA and CDR2 FQGNSA.

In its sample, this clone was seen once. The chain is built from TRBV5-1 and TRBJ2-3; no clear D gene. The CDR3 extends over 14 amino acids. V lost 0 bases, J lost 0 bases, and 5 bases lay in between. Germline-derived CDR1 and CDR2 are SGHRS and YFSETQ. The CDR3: CASSLGSSTDTQYF. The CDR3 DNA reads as TGCGCCAGCAGCTTGGGATCTAGCACAGATACGCAGTATTTT. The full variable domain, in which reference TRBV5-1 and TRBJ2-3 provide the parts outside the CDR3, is KAGVTQTPRYLIKTRGQQVTLSCSPISGHRSVSWYQQTPGQGLQFLFEYFSETQRNKGNFPGRFSGRQFSNSRSEMNVSTLELGDSALYLCASSLGSSTDTQYFGPGTRLTVL.